This passage covers 27 T cell receptor beta chains from one sample sequenced in a study of T-cell reconstitution after alpha-beta-depleted transplantation in children. As it was prepared, the TCRbeta library received unique molecular identifiers. TCRdb reanalysed the PCR reads using MiXCR and keeps one entry per CDR3 protein. The sample lists roughly 220,000 distinct CDR3 sequences; approximately 8% were seen once. Sequenced material: PBMCs, mostly from graft donor cells, taken 360 days after TCRalphabeta/CD19-depleted stem cell transplant. These receptors originate from a male patient under 10 years old who had a stem cell transplant for acute myeloid leukemia, so the T cells may come from the graft donor.

This clonotype showed up many times. This chain links TRBV6-5 with TRBJ2-3, with a possible D match to TRBD1 (6 bases). Trimming cost V 6 bases and J 3 bases, with 13 bases left between them. Germline V lookup: CDR1 MNHEY, CDR2 SVGAGI. This CDR3 has 14 amino acids. The CDR3: CASSLRRGTDTQYF. As DNA, the CDR3 is TGTGCCAGCAGCCTCCGAAGGGGGACAGATACGCAGTATTTT.

This chain connects TRBV14 to TRBJ2-2; unclear D gene. The germline gives CDR1 SGHDN, CDR2 FVKESK. V dropped 4 bases and J dropped 5 bases, with 11 bases sitting between them. The CDR3 spans 14 residues. CDR3 region: CASSLRARTGELFF. The CDR3 nucleotides read TGTGCCAGCAGCCTGCGAGCCAGAACCGGGGAGCTGTTTTTT.

V gene TRBV20-1 combines with J gene TRBJ2-3, with TRBD2 matching over 11 bases. The V gene's germline CDR1 is DFQATT and CDR2 SNEGSKA (reference sequence). Trimming removed 5 bases from V and 4 bases from J; junction bases left unmatched: 8. The CDR3 consists of 15 residues. The CDR3 DNA is TGCAGTGCTCCACTAGCGGGGGTACTAGCAGATACGCAGTATTTT. Amino acids: CSAPLAGVLADTQYF.

This clonotype was counted at least ten times. The chain combines TRBV7-9 with TRBJ1-5; perhaps TRBD1 as D (5 bases). This CDR3 is built from 15 residues. CDR1 is SEHNR and CDR2 is FQNEAQ in the germline V gene (reference sequence). The V and J ends lost 1 base and 5 bases respectively, with 12 bases between them. The CDR3 reads CASSLGGVPHQPQHF. Written as DNA, the CDR3 is TGTGCCAGCAGCTTAGGGGGGGTTCCTCATCAGCCCCAGCATTTT. Variable domain in full (rest from reference TRBV7-9 and TRBJ1-5): DTGVSQNPRHKITKRGQNVTFRCDPISEHNRLYWYRQTLGQGPEFLTYFQNEAQLEKSRLLSDRFSAERPKGSFSTLEIQRTEQGDSAMYLCASSLGGVPHQPQHFGDGTRLSIL.

This clonotype was recorded at least ten times. This rearrangement joins TRBV6-2 or TRBV6-3 to TRBJ2-3; perhaps D is TRBD1 or TRBD2 (6 bases each). The CDR3 has 17 amino acids. With 1 base removed from V and 2 bases from J, the gap between germline ends came to 16 bases. Germline V gives CDR1 MNHEY, CDR2 SVGEGT. CDR3 sequence (DNA): TGTGCCAGCAGTTACTACAGGGAGGTGGGCGTCACAGATACGCAGTATTTT. This encodes CASSYYREVGVTDTQYF.

Ten or more counts support this clonotype. The rearrangement joins TRBV7-8 to TRBJ1-3; possible D gene TRBD1, 5 bases. The CDR3 is made up of 15 amino acids. Trimming shortened V by 4 bases and J by 1 base, and 11 bases separated the two germline ends. Germline V gives CDR1 SGHVS, CDR2 FQNEAQ. The DNA for the CDR3 is TGTGCCAGCAGCTCGGGTACAGGATCTGGAAACACCATATATTTT. Protein sequence: CASSSGTGSGNTIYF.

This clonotype was recorded a few times. J is TRBJ2-5 and V is TRBV20-1; D remains unclear. The germline V gene has CDR1 DFQATT and CDR2 SNEGSKA (reference sequence). The length of the CDR3 is 11 residues. The CDR3 sequence is CSTRDQETQYF. CDR3 bases: TGCAGCACCCGGGACCAAGAGACCCAGTACTTC.

The J gene is TRBJ1-1, the V gene TRBV5-1; 7 bases agree with TRBD1. Germline V gene data show CDR1 as SGHRS and CDR2 as YFSETQ. V dropped 3 bases and J dropped 5; count of bases not matched to a gene: 10. The CDR3 has 15 amino acids. CDR3 DNA sequence: TGCGCCAGCAGCTCCCTGACAGGGTTTGATACTGAAGCTTTCTTT. Residues: CASSSLTGFDTEAFF.

This clonotype occurred once. The gene calls are TRBV5-1 and TRBJ1-1, with D possibly matching TRBD1 (5 bases). Trimming left V 2 bases short and J 4 bases short, with 12 bases between. Germline loops: CDR1 SGHRS, CDR2 YFSETQ. The CDR3 has 14 residues. The CDR3: CASSFEPGGTEAFF. In DNA, the CDR3 is TGCGCCAGCAGCTTTGAGCCCGGGGGCACTGAAGCTTTCTTT.

At least ten counts were recorded for this clonotype. The genes are TRBV5-1 and TRBJ1-1; weak D call: TRBD1 (5 bases). V lost 6 bases and J 3 bases, leaving 9 bases between the germline ends. Germline CDR1 is SGHRS and CDR2 is YFSETQ. This CDR3 has 12 residues. The CDR3 DNA reads as TGCGCCAGCACCTCGACAGACACTGAAGCTTTCTTT. Residues: CASTSTDTEAFF.

This clonotype was seen a few times. The V call is TRBV5-5, the J call TRBJ2-7; D might be TRBD1 (5 bases). This CDR3 spans 13 amino acids. V lost 4 bases and J 3 bases, leaving 11 bases between the germline ends. Germline V gene sequence: CDR1 SGHKS, CDR2 YYEKEE (reference sequence). This chain's CDR3 is CASSLTDSYEQYV. Written as DNA, the CDR3 is TGTGCCAGCAGCCTAACTGACAGCTACGAGCAGTACGTC.

The rearrangement joins TRBV29-1 to TRBJ2-3; 15 positions match TRBD2. CDR1 and CDR2 from the germline V gene are SQVTM and ANQGSEA. The CDR3 runs to 14 residues. The trim removed 7 bases at V and 4 bases at J, leaving 3 bases unmatched. CDR3 nucleotide sequence: TGCAGCGGGACTAGCGGGAGGGGAGCAGATACGCAGTATTTT. It specifies CSGTSGRGADTQYF.

This clonotype was detected many times. This chain joins TRBV5-1 and TRBJ2-3; D possibly matches TRBD1 or TRBD2 (5 bases each). The V gene's germline CDR1 is SGHRS and CDR2 YFSETQ. With 7 bases removed from V and 4 bases from J, the gap between germline ends came to 13 bases. This CDR3 is built from 13 residues. DNA for the CDR3: TGCGCCAGCTCGGGGCCCGGTGCAGATACGCAGTATTTT. This gives the protein CASSGPGADTQYF.

Only a few counts were recorded for this clonotype. CDR3 sequence: CSVLDHANYGYTF. In DNA form, the CDR3 reads TGCAGTGTGCTGGACCATGCTAACTATGGCTACACCTTC. The rearrangement uses TRBV20-1 and TRBJ1-2; D unresolved. Germline values: CDR1 DFQATT, CDR2 SNEGSKA (reference sequence). Between the trimmed V and J ends, which lost 7 bases and 0 bases, there was a span of 12 bases. The CDR3 totals 13 residues.

This clonotype was found once. J is TRBJ1-2 and V is TRBV6-1, with D perhaps matching TRBD1 (5 bases). Trimming left V 7 bases short and J 0 bases short, with 15 bases between. There are 15 residues in the CDR3. Per germline, CDR1 MNHNS and CDR2 SASEGT. CDR3 DNA: TGTGCCAGCACCGAGACAGAGTTGGCTAACTATGGCTACACCTTC. Residues: CASTETELANYGYTF.

This sequence joins TRBV7-9 and TRBJ1-3, with D unclear. The V and J ends lost 6 bases and 3 bases respectively, with 9 bases between them. This CDR3 region has 13 residues. Germline loops: CDR1 SEHNR, CDR2 FQNEAQ (reference sequence). In DNA, the CDR3 is TGTGCCAGCAGTCCTACCCTTGGAAACACCATATATTTT. It translates to CASSPTLGNTIYF.

This clonotype has more than one count but fewer than ten. CDR3 loop: CSAAIAGGTDTQYF. The DNA for the CDR3 is TGCAGTGCTGCGATAGCGGGAGGCACAGATACGCAGTATTTT. This chain links TRBV20-1 with TRBJ2-3; 9 bases are shared with TRBD2. The germline V gene encodes CDR1 DFQATT and CDR2 SNEGSKA (reference sequence). V lost 5 bases and J lost 1; bases outside the gene matches: 4. The CDR3 contains 14 residues.

The chain joins TRBV20-1 to TRBJ2-5; D not resolved. The V gene lost 2 bases and the J gene lost 5 bases, with 6 bases spanning the gap. The CDR3 extends over 11 amino acids. Germline V lookup: CDR1 DFQATT, CDR2 SNEGSKA (reference sequence). In DNA form, the CDR3 reads TGCAGTGCTAGACCCGCGGAGACCCAGTACTTC. Translating gives CSARPAETQYF.

The genes are TRBV28 and TRBJ1-4; D perhaps matches TRBD1 (6 bases). Germline lookup yields CDR1 MDHEN and CDR2 SYDVKM. The CDR3 totals 14 residues. Trimming stripped 8 bases from V and 8 bases from J, with 18 bases between. CDR3 residues: CASAPSQGLEKLFF. DNA for the CDR3: TGTGCCAGCGCGCCCTCTCAGGGGTTGGAAAAACTGTTTTTT. Looking up the rest from reference TRBV28 and TRBJ1-4 gives the full variable domain: DVKVTQSSRYLVKRTGEKVFLECVQDMDHENMFWYRQDPGLGLRLIYFSYDVKMKEKGDIPEGYSVSREKKERFSLILESASTNQTSMYLCASAPSQGLEKLFFGSGTQLSVL.

This clonotype showed up just a few times. The CDR3 nucleotides read TGCAGTGGTCTAGCGGGAGGAAGGGTCTACGAGCAGTACTTC. Protein product: CSGLAGGRVYEQYF. The V gene is TRBV20-1, the J gene TRBJ2-7, with TRBD2 matching 11 bases. The ends lost 7 bases at V and 3 bases at J; junction bases unmatched: 8. Germline CDR1 reads DFQATT; CDR2 reads SNEGSKA (reference sequence). This CDR3 is built from 14 residues.

This clonotype appeared many times. CDR3 amino acids: CASGTSYEQYV. CDR3 nucleotides: TGTGCCAGCGGCACTTCCTACGAGCAGTACGTC. The V gene is TRBV7-9, the J gene TRBJ2-7; D not resolved. V dropped 8 bases and J dropped 1 base, with 6 bases sitting between them. This CDR3 region has 11 residues. Germline CDR1 and CDR2: SEHNR and FQNEAQ (reference sequence).

This clonotype was seen many times. V and J are TRBV10-3 and TRBJ2-3, with 10 bases aligning to TRBD2. Germline CDR1 is ENHRY and CDR2 is SYGVKD. The trim removed 4 bases at V and 7 bases at J, leaving 8 bases unmatched. There are 15 residues in the CDR3. The CDR3 coding sequence is TGTGCCATCAGTGCCCCTAGCGGGGGCCGACATACGCAGTATTTT. Translating gives CAISAPSGGRHTQYF.

CDR3 bases: TGTGCCACCAGCAGCGCAACAGGAACCTACGAGCAGTACTTC. Translating gives CATSSATGTYEQYF. The chain couples TRBV15 to TRBJ2-7; the D gene is possibly TRBD1 (5 bases). The CDR3 sequence is 14 residues long. The V end was cut by 3 bases, the J end by 2 bases, with 11 bases between. CDR1 and CDR2 from the germline V gene are LNHNV and YYDKDF (reference sequence).

V and J are TRBV5-1 and TRBJ1-2; 7 bases are shared with TRBD1. Germline CDR1 SGHRS, CDR2 YFSETQ. The CDR3 spans 12 residues. Trimming cost V 4 bases and J 6 bases; bases outside gene matches: 3. The CDR3 region is CASSADRDGYTF. For the CDR3, the DNA is TGCGCCAGCAGCGCCGACAGGGATGGCTACACCTTC.

The chain employs TRBV2 and TRBJ1-1; tentative D call: TRBD1 (6 bases). CDR1 is SNHLY, CDR2 FYNNEI, per germline. Deletions cut 11 bases from V and 1 base from J, with 11 bases between. CDR3 length: 12 residues. The CDR3 reads CAAGQRNTEAFF. The CDR3 nucleotides are TGTGCCGCAGGACAGAGGAACACTGAAGCTTTCTTT.

Of note for this clonotype: A read error may be the cause here, since a much bigger clone is one base away. The rearrangement joins TRBV7-2 to TRBJ1-5; 7 bases fit TRBD1. This CDR3 contains 16 residues. The germline V gene has CDR1 SGHTA and CDR2 FQGNSA. The CDR3 sequence: CASSLARTGLNHPQHF. The CDR3 bases are TGTGCCAGCAGCTTAGCTCGGACAGGACTCAATCATCCCCAGCATTTT.

In its sample, this clonotype was seen many times. CDR3 loop: CASGLPGNEQFF. CDR3 DNA sequence: TGTGCTAGTGGTTTGCCGGGTAATGAGCAGTTCTTC. The chain joins TRBV12-5 to TRBJ2-1; unclear D gene. The CDR3 runs to 12 residues. Germline assignment: CDR1 LGHNT and CDR2 FRNRAP. The germline V and J ends were trimmed by 2 bases and 7 bases, with 6 bases remaining between them.